The count of the clone carrying this T cell receptor (beta chain) is one. Primers used in a second PCR of roughly 6 to 12 cycles were a sample-barcoded 5' primer and a J-beta primer mix. TCRdb re-called the 5' RACE reads with MiXCR, one entry per CDR3 protein. The sample lists roughly 2 million distinct CDR3 sequences, around 50% seen once, with roughly 2.1% in the top ten. The sample comes from a study of blood T cells in healthy people across ages. The CDR3 sequence is 14 residues long. Germline V CDR1 and CDR2: LNHDA, SQIVND (reference sequence). The V gene end was trimmed by 4 bases and the J gene end by 4 bases; junction bases not matched to a gene: 6.

This TCR was recovered from a middle-aged woman in good health. V is TRBV19 and J is TRBJ2-5; TRBD1 matches at 7 bases. Specimen: blood. The CDR3 DNA follows: TGTGCCAGTAGTAACAGGGGTGGTTCAGAGACCCAGTACTTC. Its protein product is CASSNRGGSETQYF.